This TCR beta chain appears in the sequencing data of a study of Ad26.COV2.S vaccination and SARS-CoV-2 variants. As to treatment: around 19 received Ad26.COV2.S at low or high dose, single or two shots; about 5 received placebo; per-sample allocation not given. The samples date from day 63 after the first vaccine or placebo injection. Repertoires were generated with immunoSEQ multiplex PCR, while TCRdb's copy carries only in-frame clones and drops some. The sample yields more than 300,000 clones, around 81% seen once. The CDR3 sequence is 16 residues long. Germline CDR1 reads SNHLY; CDR2 reads FYNNEI. V gave up 0 bases and J gave up 3 bases, with 15 bases separating them.

The chain carries TRBV2 and TRBJ2-7, with a weak D call TRBD2 (6 bases). The clonotype originates from a person aged 18-65 years who received the Ad26.COV2.S COVID-19 vaccine or a placebo. The material sequenced was peripheral blood, taken in a trial of Ad26.COV2.S vaccine versus placebo. CDR3 amino acids: CASSEARDLRGYEQYF. The CDR3 nucleotides are TGTGCCAGCAGTGAAGCCAGGGACTTGCGGGGCTACGAGCAGTACTTC.